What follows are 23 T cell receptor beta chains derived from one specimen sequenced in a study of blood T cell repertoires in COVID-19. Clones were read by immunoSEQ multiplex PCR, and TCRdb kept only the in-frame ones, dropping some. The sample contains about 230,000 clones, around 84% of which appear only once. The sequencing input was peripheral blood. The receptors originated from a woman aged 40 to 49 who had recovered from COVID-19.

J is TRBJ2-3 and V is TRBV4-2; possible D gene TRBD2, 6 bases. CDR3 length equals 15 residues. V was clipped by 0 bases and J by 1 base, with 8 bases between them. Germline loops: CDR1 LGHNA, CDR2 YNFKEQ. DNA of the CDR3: TGTGCCAGCAGCCAAGACTCTAGCGGCACAGATACGCAGTATTTT. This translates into CASSQDSSGTDTQYF.

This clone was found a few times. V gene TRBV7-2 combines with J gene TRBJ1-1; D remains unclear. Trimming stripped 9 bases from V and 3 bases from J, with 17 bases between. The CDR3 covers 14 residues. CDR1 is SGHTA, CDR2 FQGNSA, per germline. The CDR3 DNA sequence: TGTGCCAGTAAGAGATTCCGCCAGGACACTGAAGCTTTCTTT. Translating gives CASKRFRQDTEAFF.

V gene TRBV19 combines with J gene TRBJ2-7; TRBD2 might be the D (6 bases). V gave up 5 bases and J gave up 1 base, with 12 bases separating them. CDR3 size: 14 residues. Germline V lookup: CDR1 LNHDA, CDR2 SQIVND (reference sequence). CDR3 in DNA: TGTGCCAGTAGTCCTGACGGGGGTTCCTACGAGCAGTACTTC. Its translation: CASSPDGGSYEQYF.

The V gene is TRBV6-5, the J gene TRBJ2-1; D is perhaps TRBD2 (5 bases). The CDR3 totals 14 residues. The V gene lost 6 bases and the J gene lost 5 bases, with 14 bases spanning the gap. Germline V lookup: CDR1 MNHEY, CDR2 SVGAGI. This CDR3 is CASSEGGVNNEQFF. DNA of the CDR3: TGTGCCAGCAGCGAGGGTGGGGTTAACAATGAGCAGTTCTTC.

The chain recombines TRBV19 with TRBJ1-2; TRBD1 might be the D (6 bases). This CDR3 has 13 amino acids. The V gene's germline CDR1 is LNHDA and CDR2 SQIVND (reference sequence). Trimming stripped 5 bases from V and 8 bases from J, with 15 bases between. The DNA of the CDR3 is TGTGCCAGTAGTCGCGCAGGGGCGAGCGGCTACACCTTC. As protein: CASSRAGASGYTF.

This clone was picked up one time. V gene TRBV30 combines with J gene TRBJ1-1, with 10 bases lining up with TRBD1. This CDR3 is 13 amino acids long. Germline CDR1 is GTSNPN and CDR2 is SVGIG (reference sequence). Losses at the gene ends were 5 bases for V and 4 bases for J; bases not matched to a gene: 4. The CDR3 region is CAWLRTGGTEAFF. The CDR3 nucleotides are TGTGCCTGGCTCCGGACAGGGGGCACTGAAGCTTTCTTT.

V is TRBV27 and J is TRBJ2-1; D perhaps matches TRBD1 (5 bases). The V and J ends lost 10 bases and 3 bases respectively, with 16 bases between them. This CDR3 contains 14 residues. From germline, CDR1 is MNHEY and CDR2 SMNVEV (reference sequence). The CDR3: CATLGRTNYNEQFF. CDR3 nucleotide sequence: TGTGCCACCCTCGGCAGGACAAACTACAATGAGCAGTTCTTC.

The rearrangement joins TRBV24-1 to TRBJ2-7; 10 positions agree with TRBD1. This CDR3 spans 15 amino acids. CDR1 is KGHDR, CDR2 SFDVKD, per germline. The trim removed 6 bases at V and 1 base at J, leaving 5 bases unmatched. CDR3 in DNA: TGTGCCACCAGTTTTGGGACAGGGGCTTCCTACGAGCAGTACTTC. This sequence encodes CATSFGTGASYEQYF.

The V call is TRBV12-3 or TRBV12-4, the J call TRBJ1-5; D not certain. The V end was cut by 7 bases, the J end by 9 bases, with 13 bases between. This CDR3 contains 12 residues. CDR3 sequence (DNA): TGTGCCAGCACCCTTATCTCGCGGCCCCAGCATTTT. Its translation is CASTLISRPQHF.

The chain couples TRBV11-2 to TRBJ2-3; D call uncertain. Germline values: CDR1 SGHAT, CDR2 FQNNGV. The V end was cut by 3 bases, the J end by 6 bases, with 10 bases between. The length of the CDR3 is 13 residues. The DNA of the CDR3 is TGTGCCAGCAGCTTCTCCAGATTGGATACGCAGTATTTT. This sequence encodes CASSFSRLDTQYF.

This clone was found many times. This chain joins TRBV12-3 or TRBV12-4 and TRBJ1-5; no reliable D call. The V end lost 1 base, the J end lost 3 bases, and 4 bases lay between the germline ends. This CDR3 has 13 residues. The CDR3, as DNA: TGTGCCAGCAGTTTAGACACCAATCAGCCCCAGCATTTT. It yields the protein CASSLDTNQPQHF.

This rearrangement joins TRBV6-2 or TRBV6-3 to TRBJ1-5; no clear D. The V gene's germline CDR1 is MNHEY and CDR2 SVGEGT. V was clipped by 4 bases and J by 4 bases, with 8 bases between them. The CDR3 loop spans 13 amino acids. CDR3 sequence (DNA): TGTGCCAGCAGTTTCAGGATGAATCAGCCCCAGCATTTT. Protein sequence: CASSFRMNQPQHF.

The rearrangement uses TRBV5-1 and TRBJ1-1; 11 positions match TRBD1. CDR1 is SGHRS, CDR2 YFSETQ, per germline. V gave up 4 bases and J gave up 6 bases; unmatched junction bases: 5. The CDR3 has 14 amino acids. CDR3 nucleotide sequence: TGCGCCAGCAGCCTGGACAGGGGGCTATCTGAAGCTTTCTTT. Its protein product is CASSLDRGLSEAFF.

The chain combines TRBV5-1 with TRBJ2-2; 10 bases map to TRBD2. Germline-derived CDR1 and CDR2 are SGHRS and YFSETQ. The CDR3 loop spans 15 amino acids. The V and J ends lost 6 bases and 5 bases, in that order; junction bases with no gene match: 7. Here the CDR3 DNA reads TGCGCCAGCACCGACTTAGCGGGGGGAACCGGGGAGCTGTTTTTT. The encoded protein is CASTDLAGGTGELFF.

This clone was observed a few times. The CDR3, as DNA: TGTGCCAGCAGTACAGGGCCCCAAGAGACCCAGTACTTC. Amino acids: CASSTGPQETQYF. This chain links TRBV12-3 or TRBV12-4 with TRBJ2-5; the D gene is possibly TRBD1 (6 bases). V lost 5 bases and J 1 base, leaving 8 bases between the germline ends. The CDR3 runs to 13 residues.

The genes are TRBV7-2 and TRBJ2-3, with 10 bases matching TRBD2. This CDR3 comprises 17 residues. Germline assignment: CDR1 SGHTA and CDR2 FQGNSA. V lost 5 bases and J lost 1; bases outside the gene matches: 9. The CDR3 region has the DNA TGTGCCAGCAGCCCTTCTCAGCGGGGGGGCGGCACAGATACGCAGTATTTT. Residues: CASSPSQRGGGTDTQYF.

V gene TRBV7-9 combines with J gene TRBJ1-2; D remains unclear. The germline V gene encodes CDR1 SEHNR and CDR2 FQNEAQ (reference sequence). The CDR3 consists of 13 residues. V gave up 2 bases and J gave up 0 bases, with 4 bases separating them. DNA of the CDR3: TGTGCCAGCAGCTTACTTACTAACTATGGCTACACCTTC. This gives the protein CASSLLTNYGYTF.

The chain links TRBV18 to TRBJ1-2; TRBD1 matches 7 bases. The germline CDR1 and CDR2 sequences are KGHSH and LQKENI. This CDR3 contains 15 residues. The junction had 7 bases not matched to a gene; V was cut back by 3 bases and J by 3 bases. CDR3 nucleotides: TGTGCCAGCTCACCCGACAGGGAATTCGACTATGGCTACACCTTC. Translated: CASSPDREFDYGYTF.

CDR3 region: CASRPLGDTIYF. In DNA, the CDR3 is TGTGCCTCCCGGCCCCTCGGGGACACCATATATTTT. The rearrangement uses TRBV6-5 and TRBJ1-3; D gene uncertain. This CDR3 is built from 12 residues. The V end lost 11 bases, the J end lost 8 bases, and 16 bases lay between the germline ends. Germline CDR1 MNHEY, CDR2 SVGAGI.

The CDR3 region has the DNA TGTGCCAGCAGTGACGGGCGGGGGGTCAATGAGCAGTTCTTC. It encodes CASSDGRGVNEQFF. This chain connects TRBV6-1 to TRBJ2-1; TRBD2 aligns across 8 bases. The germline V gene encodes CDR1 MNHNS and CDR2 SASEGT. The CDR3 is made up of 14 amino acids. V shed 3 bases and J 6 bases; nucleotides not matched to a gene: 4.

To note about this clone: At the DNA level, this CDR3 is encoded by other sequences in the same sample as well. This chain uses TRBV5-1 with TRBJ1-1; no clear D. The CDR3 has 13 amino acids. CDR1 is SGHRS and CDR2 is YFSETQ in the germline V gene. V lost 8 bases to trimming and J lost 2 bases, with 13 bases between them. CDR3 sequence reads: CASSPQQNTEAFF. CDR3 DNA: TGCGCCAGTTCCCCTCAACAAAACACTGAAGCTTTCTTT.

The CDR3 reads CASNLPGEGNTIYF. CDR3 nucleotide sequence: TGTGCCAGCAACCTCCCGGGGGAAGGGAACACCATATATTTT. The rearrangement uses TRBV28 and TRBJ1-3, with D possibly matching TRBD1 (5 bases). This CDR3 comprises 14 residues. Germline V gene sequence: CDR1 MDHEN, CDR2 SYDVKM. Trimming removed 7 bases at V and 7 bases at J, with 17 bases between. Using reference TRBV28 and TRBJ1-3 for the parts outside the CDR3, the full variable domain is DVKVTQSSRYLVKRTGEKVFLECVQDMDHENMFWYRQDPGLGLRLIYFSYDVKMKEKGDIPEGYSVSREKKERFSLILESASTNQTSMYLCASNLPGEGNTIYFGEGSWLTVV.

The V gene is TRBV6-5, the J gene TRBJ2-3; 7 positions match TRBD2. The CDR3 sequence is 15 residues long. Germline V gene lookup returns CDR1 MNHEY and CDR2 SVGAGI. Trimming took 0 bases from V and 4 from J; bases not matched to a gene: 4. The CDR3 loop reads CASSYSRERADTQYF. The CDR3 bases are TGTGCCAGCAGTTACTCGCGGGAGCGTGCAGATACGCAGTATTTT.